This T cell receptor beta chain was retrieved from a study of blood T cell repertoires in COVID-19. The overall study: Specimens from acute and convalescent COVID-19 originated in the United States, Italy and Spain. PBMCs, B-cell-depleted T cells, or T cells provided the cDNA or gDNA that made up the material.

V lost 4 bases and J lost 4; bases outside the gene matches: 8. In germline, CDR1 is SQVTM, CDR2 ANQGSEA. The CDR3 is 14 residues long. In the study's own analysis: Reference gene primers were amplified, and this amplification served to estimate nucleated cell counts. The assay was immunoSEQ multiplex PCR, and TCRdb's table has in-frame clones only and misses some. That table is the source of V, J and clone size, and D and trimming were worked out from the DNA. In the table there are 130,000 to 150,000 clones, about nine tenths of which are singletons. This chain joins TRBV29-1 and TRBJ2-5; 8 nucleotides line up with TRBD1. Sequencing was done on a sample of peripheral blood. The sequence derives from a human donor in a cohort sampled during active COVID-19. The CDR3 DNA reads TGCAGCGTTGCCCGACAGGGGAGCGGAGAGACCCAGTACTTC. The encoded protein is CSVARQGSGETQYF.